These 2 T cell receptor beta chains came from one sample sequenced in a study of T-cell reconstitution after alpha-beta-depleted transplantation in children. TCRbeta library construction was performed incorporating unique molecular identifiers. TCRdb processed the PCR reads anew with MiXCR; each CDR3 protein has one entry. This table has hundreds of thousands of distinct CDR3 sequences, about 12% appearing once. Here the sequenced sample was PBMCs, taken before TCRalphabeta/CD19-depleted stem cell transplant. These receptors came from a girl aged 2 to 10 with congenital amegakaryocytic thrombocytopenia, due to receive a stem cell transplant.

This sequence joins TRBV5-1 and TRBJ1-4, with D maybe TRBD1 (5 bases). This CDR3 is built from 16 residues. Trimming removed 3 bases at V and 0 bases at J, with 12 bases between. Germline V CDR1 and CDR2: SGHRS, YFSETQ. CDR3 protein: CASSSGLVATNEKLFF. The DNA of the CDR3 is TGCGCCAGCAGCTCAGGGTTAGTTGCAACTAATGAAAAACTGTTTTTT. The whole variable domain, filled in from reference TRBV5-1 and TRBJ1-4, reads KAGVTQTPRYLIKTRGQQVTLSCSPISGHRSVSWYQQTPGQGLQFLFEYFSETQRNKGNFPGRFSGRQFSNSRSEMNVSTLELGDSALYLCASSSGLVATNEKLFFGSGTQLSVL.

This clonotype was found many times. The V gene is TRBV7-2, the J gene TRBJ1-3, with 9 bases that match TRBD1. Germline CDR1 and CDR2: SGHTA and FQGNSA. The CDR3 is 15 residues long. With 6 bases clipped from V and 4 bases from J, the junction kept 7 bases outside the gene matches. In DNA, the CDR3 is TGTGCCAGCAGACCCTTAGGACAGGGGGGAAACACCATATATTTT. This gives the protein CASRPLGQGGNTIYF.